Shown below are 16 T cell receptor beta chains from a single sample sequenced in a study of cytomegalovirus exposure and HLA in healthy donors. Vbeta (60) and Jbeta (13) primers were used in the PCR. The assay was immunoSEQ multiplex PCR, and TCRdb's table has in-frame clones only and misses some. The sample consists of some 130,000 clones, approximately 80% of them appearing once. The material sequenced was PBMCs. The receptors were sampled from a man aged 30-40 years in good health and CMV-seronegative.

This chain uses TRBV30 with TRBJ2-7, with D perhaps matching TRBD1 (5 bases). The germline V gene has CDR1 GTSNPN and CDR2 SVGIG (reference sequence). V was shortened by 7 bases and J by 2 bases, with 15 bases between the two germline ends. The CDR3 length is 13 residues. CDR3 region: CAYIGENPYEQYF. CDR3 coding DNA: TGTGCCTACATAGGGGAAAACCCCTACGAGCAGTACTTC.

Here the CDR3 DNA reads TGCGCCAGCAGTGAAAAACAGAACACCGGGGAGCTGTTTTTT. This codes for CASSEKQNTGELFF. V is TRBV10-1 and J is TRBJ2-2; unclear D gene. Between the trimmed V and J ends, which lost 3 bases and 1 base, there was a span of 6 bases. Germline-derived CDR1 and CDR2 are WNHNN and SYGVQD (reference sequence). The CDR3 totals 14 residues.

The rearrangement joins TRBV5-6 to TRBJ2-5, with a weak D call TRBD1 (5 bases). V was cut by 7 bases and J by 3 bases, with 13 bases left in between. In germline, CDR1 is SGHDT, CDR2 YYEEEE. The CDR3 extends over 13 amino acids. Written as DNA, the CDR3 is TGTGCCAGCTGCTGGGGCGGAGAAGAGACCCAGTACTTC. This gives the protein CASCWGGEETQYF.

V gene TRBV19 combines with J gene TRBJ1-1; D unresolved. Trimming cost V 5 bases and J 2 bases, with 9 bases left between them. The CDR3 consists of 13 residues. Germline assignment: CDR1 LNHDA and CDR2 SQIVND (reference sequence). Here the CDR3 reads CASSAQVNTEAFF. For the CDR3, the DNA is TGTGCCAGTAGTGCTCAGGTAAACACTGAAGCTTTCTTT.

The chain combines TRBV27 with TRBJ2-1, with TRBD2 matching over 11 bases. Unmatched junction bases numbered 5, after V lost 6 bases and J lost 4 bases. Germline V gene sequence: CDR1 MNHEY, CDR2 SMNVEV (reference sequence). The CDR3 extends over 15 amino acids. The CDR3 sequence is CASRSSGRGYNEQFF. Written as DNA, the CDR3 is TGTGCCAGCAGGAGTAGCGGGAGGGGTTACAATGAGCAGTTCTTC.

The rearrangement links TRBV30 to TRBJ1-2, with 7 bases matching TRBD1. This CDR3 contains 12 residues. After removal of 5 bases from V and 1 base from J, the junction contained 1 base not matched to a gene. Germline V gene data show CDR1 as GTSNPN and CDR2 as SVGIG (reference sequence). The CDR3 bases are TGTGCCTGGGACAGGGTTAACTATGGCTACACCTTC. Translated: CAWDRVNYGYTF.

The CDR3 DNA follows: TGCAGCGTTGCTTCGTTCAGAAACTACGAGCAGTACTTC. Residues: CSVASFRNYEQYF. The chain links TRBV29-1 to TRBJ2-7; no firm D call. Germline V gives CDR1 SQVTM, CDR2 ANQGSEA. Trimming stripped 4 bases from V and 3 bases from J, with 13 bases between. The CDR3 spans 13 residues.

The chain links TRBV19 to TRBJ2-5; D unclear. CDR1 is LNHDA, CDR2 SQIVND, per germline (reference sequence). The CDR3 loop spans 15 amino acids. Trimming cost V 1 base and J 4 bases, with 13 bases left between them. The CDR3 DNA reads as TGTGCCAGTAGTATAGGAGGTCTCCTCCGAGAGACCCAGTACTTC. This encodes CASSIGGLLRETQYF.

This clone appeared once. The CDR3 DNA follows: TGTGCCAGCAGCAATGGCGGGGGACAGGGTACCTATGGCTACACCTTC. Amino acids: CASSNGGGQGTYGYTF. The chain has TRBV7-9 and TRBJ1-2; 9 nucleotides line up with TRBD1. V trimming: 5 bases; J trimming: 4 bases; junction bases outside the gene matches: 11. CDR3 length equals 16 residues. From germline, CDR1 is SEHNR and CDR2 FQNEAQ (reference sequence).

J is TRBJ2-7 and V is TRBV27; no clear D gene. The V end was cut by 6 bases, the J end by 5 bases, with 20 bases between. The length of the CDR3 is 15 residues. Per germline, CDR1 MNHEY and CDR2 SMNVEV (reference sequence). The CDR3 DNA reads TGTGCCAGCAGCTCCCCCGGTGCTGTTCTCCACGAGCAGTACTTC. The encoded protein is CASSSPGAVLHEQYF.

This clone was recorded only once. V is TRBV7-2 and J is TRBJ2-5, with 7 bases fitting TRBD2. CDR1 SGHTA and CDR2 FQGNSA come from the germline V gene. The ends lost 1 base at V and 4 bases at J; junction bases unmatched: 15. The CDR3 consists of 18 residues. CDR3 sequence (DNA): TGTGCCAGCAGCTTAGAGTTGAGTGGCGGGACTAATTTAGAGACCCAGTACTTC. It specifies CASSLELSGGTNLETQYF.

This chain links TRBV30 with TRBJ2-7; D ambiguous. The CDR3 extends over 11 amino acids. V was pared by 4 bases and J by 5 bases, with 9 bases between. From germline, CDR1 is GTSNPN and CDR2 SVGIG (reference sequence). CDR3 sequence (DNA): TGTGCCTGGACCCTACAGAACGAGCAGTACTTC. Amino acid sequence: CAWTLQNEQYF. Based on the CDR3 plus reference TRBV30 and TRBJ2-7, the full variable domain is SQTIHQWPATLVQPVGSPLSLECTVEGTSNPNLYWYRQAAGRGLQLLFYSVGIGQISSEVPQNLSASRPQDRQFILSSKKLLLSDSGFYLCAWTLQNEQYFGPGTRLTVT.

This clone came up once. This sequence joins TRBV2 and TRBJ1-1; no firm D call. The CDR3 has 14 amino acids. Trimming shortened V by 4 bases and J by 4 bases, and 13 bases separated the two germline ends. CDR1 is SNHLY and CDR2 is FYNNEI in the germline V gene. CDR3 bases: TGTGCCAGCAGTGCGCGGGGTTTCGGCACTGAAGCTTTCTTT. This translates into CASSARGFGTEAFF.

The chain combines TRBV5-6 with TRBJ1-5, with D hard to call. Looked up from germline, CDR1 is SGHDT and CDR2 is YYEEEE. V lost 4 bases and J 4 bases, leaving 18 bases between the germline ends. The CDR3 covers 16 residues. CDR3 coding DNA: TGTGCCAGCAGCACCTTGACAAAAGAAGCAAATCAGCCCCAGCATTTT. Residues: CASSTLTKEANQPQHF. Using reference TRBV5-6 and TRBJ1-5 for the parts outside the CDR3, the full variable domain is DAGVTQSPTHLIKTRGQQVTLRCSPKSGHDTVSWYQQALGQGPQFIFQYYEEEERQRGNFPDRFSGHQFPNYSSELNVNALLLGDSALYLCASSTLTKEANQPQHFGDGTRLSIL.

J is TRBJ2-5 and V is TRBV4-1; D is unresolved. Germline V CDR1 and CDR2: MGHRA, YSYEKL. The CDR3 totals 12 residues. Trimming removed 3 bases at V and 7 bases at J, with 9 bases between. CDR3 nucleotide sequence: TGCGCCAGCAGCCACCCCGTCGGGACCCAGTACTTC. Translated, it gives CASSHPVGTQYF.

The V gene is TRBV6-5, the J gene TRBJ2-3, with TRBD2 as a possible D gene (6 bases). The CDR3 consists of 14 residues. Per germline, CDR1 MNHEY and CDR2 SVGAGI. V lost 2 bases and J lost 10, with 16 bases in between. Here the CDR3 reads CASSYGDSSSAQYF. CDR3 sequence (DNA): TGTGCCAGCAGTTACGGGGACTCTTCATCCGCGCAGTATTTT.